This TCR beta chain was captured in a study of T-cell reconstitution after alpha-beta-depleted transplantation in children. General study points: There were some patients whose high TCRbeta diversity at day 60 came from surviving recipient T cells and thymic progenitors. Several hundred graft clones that had expanded were reportedly the source of alpha-beta T cells about two months after transplant. The main origin of T-cell counts and diversity one year after transplant was newly produced T cells.

Preparation of the TCRbeta library was carried out with unique molecular identifiers. MiXCR, run by TCRdb on the PCR reads, gives a single entry per CDR3 protein. The data show about 110,000 distinct CDR3 sequences, with approximately 6.6% seen just once and roughly 24% held by the top ten. This clonotype was found a few times. The antigen remains undetermined. Trimming shortened V by 0 bases and J by 0 bases, and 14 bases separated the two germline ends. Germline loops: CDR1 SGHVS, CDR2 FNYEAQ. The CDR3 sequence is 17 residues long. The receptor's source is a male patient aged 2-9 years who had a stem cell transplant for acute lymphoblastic leukemia, so the T cells may come from the graft donor. This sequence joins TRBV7-6 and TRBJ1-2; D is ambiguous. The source material was PBMCs, mostly from graft donor cells, sampled 360 days after TCRalphabeta/CD19-depleted stem cell transplant. The CDR3 is CASSLAARASANYGYTF. The DNA of the CDR3 is TGTGCCAGCAGCTTAGCAGCGAGGGCGTCAGCTAACTATGGCTACACCTTC.